This entry lists 16 T cell receptor beta chains sequenced from one sample in a study of T cells in Graves' hyperthyroidism and ophthalmopathy (dated by TCRdb to the late 2010s). The library was built by means of multiplex PCR. Sequencer: Illumina HiSeq 2000. TCR beta CDR3 regions were amplified from RNA transcripts. A first-round RT-PCR of the TCR CDR3 used the HTBI primer set with the Qiagen OneStep RT-PCR kit. TCRdb trimmed public reads at Q25 via fastp, called clones via MiXCR and kept in-frame beta chains. Every CDR3 protein is listed once, alongside the most common genes and DNA of its rows. In this sample the table shows approximately 570,000 distinct CDR3 sequences, 20% of which occur a single time. Over 45% of the sample is taken by the ten largest. The specimen sequenced was blood. The receptors come from a man aged 40-55 years with Graves' ophthalmopathy.

The chain carries TRBV6-2 or TRBV6-3 and TRBJ2-5; no clear D. Germline CDR1 reads MNHEY; CDR2 reads SVGEGT. With 2 bases removed from V and 5 bases from J, the gap between germline ends came to 9 bases. This CDR3 spans 13 amino acids. In nucleotides, the CDR3 is TGTGCCAGCAGTTACCCCGAGGAGGAGACCCAGTACTTC. Protein: CASSYPEEETQYF.

This clonotype was detected a few times. The chain joins TRBV5-1 to TRBJ2-7; D unclear. Trimming took off 1 base at V and 0 bases at J, with 17 bases between the two ends. The CDR3 is 17 residues long. Looked up from germline, CDR1 is SGHRS and CDR2 is YFSETQ. This chain's CDR3 is CASSLSLFGEGSYEQYF. The CDR3 nucleotides are TGCGCCAGCAGCTTGTCGTTGTTTGGGGAAGGCTCCTACGAGCAGTACTTC.

V usage is TRBV12-3 or TRBV12-4 and J usage is TRBJ2-1; D is ambiguous. This CDR3 comprises 14 residues. V shed 3 bases and J shed 6 bases, with 12 bases lying between them. The CDR3 region has the DNA TGTGCCAGCAGTTTGTACCCGGAGCTCAATGAGCAGTTCTTC. The encoded protein is CASSLYPELNEQFF.

The sample holds a few counts of this clonotype. The CDR3 DNA is TGTGCCAGCAGCTCGACAGGGAAAGGTTTCGAGCAGTACTTC. Translated, it gives CASSSTGKGFEQYF. This chain uses TRBV7-2 with TRBJ2-7; TRBD1 aligns across 7 bases. V was pared by 4 bases and J by 6 bases, with 9 bases of the junction left unmatched. The CDR3 has 14 amino acids. Per the germline V gene, CDR1 is SGHTA and CDR2 is FQGNSA. The full variable domain, completed using reference TRBV7-2 and TRBJ2-7, is GAGVSQSPSNKVTEKGKDVELRCDPISGHTALYWYRQSLGQGLEFLIYFQGNSAPDKSGLPSDRFSAERTGGSVSTLTIQRTQQEDSAVYLCASSSTGKGFEQYFGPGTRLTVT.

V and J are TRBV6-5 and TRBJ2-7; D is uncertain. The V gene's germline CDR1 is MNHEY and CDR2 SVGAGI. The CDR3 is 16 residues long. Trimming removed 0 bases from V and 0 bases from J, with 12 bases in between. CDR3 nucleotides: TGTGCCAGCAGTTACTCCCTGGGCTCTAGCTCCTACGAGCAGTACTTC. Translating it yields CASSYSLGSSSYEQYF.

On this clonotype itself: A read error is likely, as this CDR3 ends without the conserved phenylalanine or tryptophan. The chain combines TRBV5-1 with TRBJ2-2, with D uncertain. This CDR3 has 13 residues. The V gene lost 0 bases and the J gene lost 4 bases, with 4 bases spanning the gap. Germline CDR1 reads SGHRS; CDR2 reads YFSETQ. CDR3 sequence reads: CASSLDSTGELFS. The DNA of the CDR3 is TGCGCCAGCAGCTTGGACAGCACCGGGGAGCTGTTTTCT.

This clonotype occurred a few times. The chain combines TRBV7-9 with TRBJ2-7; 7 nucleotides line up with TRBD2. The trim removed 5 bases at V and 2 bases at J, leaving 9 bases unmatched. This CDR3 comprises 15 residues. Germline lookup yields CDR1 SEHNR and CDR2 FQNEAQ (reference sequence). In DNA form, the CDR3 reads TGTGCCAGCAGCCCCTCGGTAAGCGGGACCTACGAGCAGTACTTC. Translated: CASSPSVSGTYEQYF. Full variable domain (remainder filled in from reference TRBV7-9 and TRBJ2-7): DTGVSQNPRHKITKRGQNVTFRCDPISEHNRLYWYRQTLGQGPEFLTYFQNEAQLEKSRLLSDRFSAERPKGSFSTLEIQRTEQGDSAMYLCASSPSVSGTYEQYFGPGTRLTVT.

This clonotype was counted ten times or more. The chain uses TRBV7-6 and TRBJ2-5, with 7 nucleotides matching TRBD2. V shed 0 bases and J 5 bases; nucleotides not matched to a gene: 9. This CDR3 has 16 residues. The germline V gene encodes CDR1 SGHVS and CDR2 FNYEAQ. The CDR3 spells CASSLAGTKRIETQYF. Written as DNA, the CDR3 is TGTGCCAGCAGCTTAGCGGGGACTAAAAGAATCGAGACCCAGTACTTC.

In its sample, this clonotype was seen a few times. The rearrangement links TRBV6-1 to TRBJ1-1; D is unresolved. CDR3 size: 13 residues. Germline CDR1 reads MNHNS; CDR2 reads SASEGT. V lost 10 bases and J lost 3, with 15 bases in between. Written as DNA, the CDR3 is TGTGCCATCTACCTCTCCGGGGACACTGAAGCTTTCTTT. Protein product: CAIYLSGDTEAFF.

In its sample, this clonotype was seen a few times. The chain combines TRBV24-1 with TRBJ2-1, with TRBD1 identical over 7 bases. Looked up from germline, CDR1 is KGHDR and CDR2 is SFDVKD. The CDR3 sequence is 17 residues long. V lost 4 bases to trimming and J lost 7 bases; unmatched junction nucleotides: 15. The chain's CDR3 is CATSEPARGSPGNEQFF. The CDR3 region has the DNA TGTGCCACCAGTGAACCGGCCAGGGGGAGCCCGGGGAATGAGCAGTTCTTC.

A single count supports this clonotype. The chain has TRBV5-4 and TRBJ2-7; no firm D call. Germline CDR1 SGHNT, CDR2 YYREEE (reference sequence). Deletions cut 1 base from V and 2 bases from J, with 13 bases between. This CDR3 is 15 amino acids long. The CDR3 spells CASSLNGVGTYEQYF. The CDR3 DNA sequence: TGTGCCAGCAGCTTGAATGGAGTAGGAACCTACGAGCAGTACTTC.

This clonotype was counted many times. The chain combines TRBV5-1 with TRBJ1-2; D ambiguous. The CDR3 has 13 residues. Trimming removed 0 bases at V and 6 bases at J, with 9 bases between. The germline V gene has CDR1 SGHRS and CDR2 YFSETQ. The chain's CDR3 is CASSLAEVHGYTF. CDR3 coding DNA: TGCGCCAGCAGCTTGGCCGAAGTGCATGGCTACACCTTC.

This clonotype came up many times. The rearrangement links TRBV11-2 to TRBJ1-1; D is possibly TRBD1 (5 bases). The CDR3 totals 14 residues. The V end was cut by 1 base, the J end by 7 bases, with 13 bases between. CDR1 and CDR2 from the germline V gene are SGHAT and FQNNGV. CDR3 sequence (DNA): TGTGCCAGCAGCTTAGGCGTTTGGGGGGGTGAAGCTTTCTTT. Its translation is CASSLGVWGGEAFF.

Worth noting for this clonotype: A read error is possible here, since a much larger clone lies one base away. The chain recombines TRBV20-1 with TRBJ2-5; TRBD2 aligns across 9 bases. Germline CDR1 reads DFQATT; CDR2 reads SNEGSKA (reference sequence). CDR3 length: 16 residues. Here the CDR3 DNA reads TGCAGTGCCCCTCGGCTCGCGGGGGGGCGGGGAGAGGCCCAGTACTTC. As protein: CSAPRLAGGRGEAQYF.

A note on this clonotype: With a much larger clone just one base away, this may be a read error. The conserved closing phenylalanine or tryptophan is absent in this CDR3, likely reflecting a read error. The chain links TRBV20-1 to TRBJ2-7, with D possibly matching TRBD2 (5 bases). Trimming took 6 bases from V and 5 from J, leaving 11 bases between them. Germline-derived CDR1 and CDR2 are DFQATT and SNEGSKA (reference sequence). CDR3 length: 11 residues. The CDR3 protein is CSAQTGDEQYL. The DNA for the CDR3 is TGCAGTGCCCAGACCGGGGACGAGCAGTACCTC.

The genes are TRBV12-3 or TRBV12-4 and TRBJ1-2; no clear D. The CDR3 consists of 12 residues. The V end lost 3 bases, the J end lost 4 bases, and 6 bases lay between the germline ends. The CDR3 region has the DNA TGTGCCAGCAGTTTTAGTGGCTATGGCTACACCTTC. Translated, it gives CASSFSGYGYTF.